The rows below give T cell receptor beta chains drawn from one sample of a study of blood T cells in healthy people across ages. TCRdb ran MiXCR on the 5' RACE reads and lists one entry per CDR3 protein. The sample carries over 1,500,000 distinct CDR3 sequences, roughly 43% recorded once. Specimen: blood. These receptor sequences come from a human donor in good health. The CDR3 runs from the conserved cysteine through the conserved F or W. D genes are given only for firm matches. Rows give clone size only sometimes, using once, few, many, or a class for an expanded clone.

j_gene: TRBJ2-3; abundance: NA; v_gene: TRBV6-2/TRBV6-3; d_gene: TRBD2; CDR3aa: CASSPRTSGVRGATDTQYF; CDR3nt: TGTGCCAGCAGCCCTCGGACTAGCGGGGTAAGAGGGGCGACAGATACGCAGTATTTT
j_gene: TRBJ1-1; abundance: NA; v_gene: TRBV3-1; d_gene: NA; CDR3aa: CASSQVSRVGSEAFF; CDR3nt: TGTGCCAGCAGCCAAGTATCCAGGGTTGGAAGTGAAGCTTTCTTT
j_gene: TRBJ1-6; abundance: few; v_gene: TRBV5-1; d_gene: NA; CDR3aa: CASSLGDHRDSPLHF; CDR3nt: TGCGCCAGCAGCTTGGGGGACCACAGGGATTCACCCCTCCACTTT
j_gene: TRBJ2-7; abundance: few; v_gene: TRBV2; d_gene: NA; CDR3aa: CASSDFLETELFYEQYF; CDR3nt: TGTGCCAGCAGTGATTTCCTCGAAACCGAGCTCTTCTACGAGCAGTACTTC
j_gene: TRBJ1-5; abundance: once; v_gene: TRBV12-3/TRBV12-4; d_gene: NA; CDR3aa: CASSGLLYKNQPQHF; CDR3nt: TGTGCCAGCAGTGGGCTGCTCTACAAGAATCAGCCCCAGCATTTT
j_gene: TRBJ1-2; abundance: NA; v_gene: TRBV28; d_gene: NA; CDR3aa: CASSLTGNVYTF; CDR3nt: TGTGCCAGCAGTTTAACAGGAAACGTTTACACCTTC
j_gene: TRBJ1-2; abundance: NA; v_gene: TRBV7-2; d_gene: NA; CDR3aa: CASSLVRGVGGYTF; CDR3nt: TGTGCCAGCAGCTTAGTCCGGGGTGTGGGTGGCTACACCTTC
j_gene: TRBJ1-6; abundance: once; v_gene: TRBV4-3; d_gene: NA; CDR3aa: CASGIRGNGSPLHF; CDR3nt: TGCGCCAGCGGAATACGGGGTAACGGTTCACCCCTCCACTTT
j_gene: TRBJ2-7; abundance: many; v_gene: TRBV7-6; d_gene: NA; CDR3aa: CASSLVYSQATYEQYF; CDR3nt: TGTGCCAGCAGCTTAGTGTACAGCCAAGCGACCTACGAGCAGTACTTC
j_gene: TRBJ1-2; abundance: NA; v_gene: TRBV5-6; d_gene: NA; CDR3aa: CASRSGGGNYGYTF; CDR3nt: TGTGCCAGCCGTAGTGGTGGAGGGAACTATGGCTACACCTTC
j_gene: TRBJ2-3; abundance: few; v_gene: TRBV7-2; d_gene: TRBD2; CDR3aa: CASTTSGADTQYF; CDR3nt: TGTGCCAGCACCACTAGCGGGGCAGATACGCAGTATTTT
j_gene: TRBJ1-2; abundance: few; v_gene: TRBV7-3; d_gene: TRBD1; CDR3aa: CASSFSGTGVLGGYTF; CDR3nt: TGTGCCAGCAGCTTCTCCGGGACAGGGGTGCTTGGTGGCTACACCTTC
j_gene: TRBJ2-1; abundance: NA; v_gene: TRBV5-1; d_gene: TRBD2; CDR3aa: CASSPDHSGASYNEQFF; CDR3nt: TGCGCCAGCAGCCCAGACCATAGCGGGGCATCCTACAATGAGCAGTTCTTC
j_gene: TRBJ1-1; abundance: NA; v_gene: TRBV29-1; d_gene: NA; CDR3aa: CSTKLTVNTEAFF; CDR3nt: TGCAGCACCAAGTTGACTGTGAACACTGAAGCTTTCTTT
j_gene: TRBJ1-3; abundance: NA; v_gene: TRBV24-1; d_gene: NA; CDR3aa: CATSDSRDVRAGNTIYF; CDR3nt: TGTGCCACCAGTGATTCTCGGGACGTTCGGGCTGGAAACACCATATATTTT
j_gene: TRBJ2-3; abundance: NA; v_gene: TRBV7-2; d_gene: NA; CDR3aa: CASSPWRGTSTDTQYF; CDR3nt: TGTGCCAGCAGCCCCTGGCGAGGAACTAGCACAGATACGCAGTATTTT
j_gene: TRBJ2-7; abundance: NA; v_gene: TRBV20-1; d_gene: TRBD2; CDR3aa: CSARGLAGGVYEQYF; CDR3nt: TGCAGTGCTAGGGGCCTAGCGGGGGGTGTCTACGAGCAGTACTTC
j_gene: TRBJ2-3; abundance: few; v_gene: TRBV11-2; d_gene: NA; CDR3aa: CASSSGAGTNTDTQYF; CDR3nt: TGTGCCAGCAGCTCGGGGGCGGGAACCAACACAGATACGCAGTATTTT
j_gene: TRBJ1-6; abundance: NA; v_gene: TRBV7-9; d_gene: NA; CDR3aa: CASSLSRPVPNSPLHF; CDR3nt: TGTGCCAGCAGCTTATCAAGGCCTGTACCTAATTCACCCCTCCACTTT
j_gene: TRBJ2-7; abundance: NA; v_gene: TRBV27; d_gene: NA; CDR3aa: CASRRGQYYEQYF; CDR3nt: TGTGCCAGCAGGCGCGGACAGTACTACGAGCAGTACTTC
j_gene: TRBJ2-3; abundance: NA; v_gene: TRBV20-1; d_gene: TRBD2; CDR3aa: CSALAGGIDTQYF; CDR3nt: TGCAGTGCCCTAGCGGGGGGAATAGATACGCAGTATTTT
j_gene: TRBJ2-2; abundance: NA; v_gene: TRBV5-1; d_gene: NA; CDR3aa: CASSPRWVGADTGELFF; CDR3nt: TGCGCCAGCAGCCCCCGTTGGGTAGGGGCGGACACCGGGGAGCTGTTTTTT
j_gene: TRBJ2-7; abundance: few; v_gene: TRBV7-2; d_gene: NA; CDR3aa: CASSLARVGDISYEQYF; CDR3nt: TGTGCCAGCAGCTTAGCGCGAGTGGGGGACATCTCCTACGAGCAGTACTTC